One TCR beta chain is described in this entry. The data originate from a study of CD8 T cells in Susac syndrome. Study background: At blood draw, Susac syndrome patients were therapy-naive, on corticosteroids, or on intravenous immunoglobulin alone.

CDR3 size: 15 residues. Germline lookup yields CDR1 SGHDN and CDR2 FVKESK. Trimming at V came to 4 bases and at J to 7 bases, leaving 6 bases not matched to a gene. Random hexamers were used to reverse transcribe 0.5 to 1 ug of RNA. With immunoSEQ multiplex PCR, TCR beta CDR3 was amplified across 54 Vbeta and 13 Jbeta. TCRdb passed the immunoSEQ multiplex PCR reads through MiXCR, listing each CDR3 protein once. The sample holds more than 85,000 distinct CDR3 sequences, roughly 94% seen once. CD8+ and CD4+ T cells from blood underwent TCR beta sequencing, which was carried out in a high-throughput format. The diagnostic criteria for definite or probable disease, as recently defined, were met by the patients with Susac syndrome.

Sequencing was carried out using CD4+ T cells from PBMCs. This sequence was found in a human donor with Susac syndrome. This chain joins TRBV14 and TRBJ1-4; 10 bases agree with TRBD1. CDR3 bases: TGTGCCAGCAGCCTAACGGGACAGGGGCGTGAAAAACTGTTTTTT. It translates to CASSLTGQGREKLFF.